This T cell receptor (beta chain) stems from a study of beta chain features in type 1 diabetes. Whole-study findings and limits: Fewer insertions but more deletions were seen at VDJ junctions in type 1 diabetes patients.

Comments on this clone: No antigen is known for it.

The authors obtained over 95% purity in all sorted populations. Expressed TCRB transcripts were sequenced because the isolated RNA had all been reverse transcribed beforehand. Profiling relied on immunoSEQ multiplex PCR, and the TCRdb table lists in-frame clones only, not all of them. Found here are some 410,000 clones, roughly 13% of them singletons; the top ten hold about 0.034%. Germline V lookup: CDR1 LGHNA, CDR2 YSLEER. The CDR3 totals 16 residues. V lost 4 bases to trimming and J lost 0 bases; unmatched junction nucleotides: 8. The TCR sequence derives from a man under 40 in good health. The sequencing sample was made of naive CD4+ T cells from blood. This rearrangement joins TRBV4-3 to TRBJ2-7, with 8 bases matching TRBD1. CDR3: CASSLQTGGYSYEQYF. CDR3 in DNA: TGCGCCAGCAGCCTTCAAACAGGGGGTTACTCCTACGAGCAGTACTTC.